The clone carrying this T cell receptor beta chain was counted only a few times. The antigen remains unidentified. The investigators amplified TCR beta CDR3 regions from RNA transcripts. The HTBI primer set was used in a first-round RT-PCR of the TCR CDR3. Each CDR3 protein is one row after TCRdb ran MiXCR on the multiplex PCR reads. The sample includes over 450,000 distinct CDR3 sequences, approximately 17% of them seen just once. This sample was included in a study of T cells in Graves' hyperthyroidism and ophthalmopathy. For ophthalmopathy patients, the Clinical Activity Score was at least 3 and the NOSPECS grade at least 4; duration was under 3 months. Extraction of PBMCs used approximately 10 ml of fresh peripheral blood. Points from the study as a whole: Also found in blood were most expanded thyroid clonotypes above 0.001. Separating ophthalmopathy from stable hyperthyroidism was achieved by a 13 V-J model.

Trimming pared 5 bases from V and 1 base from J, leaving 14 bases between. The germline V gene encodes CDR1 MGHDK and CDR2 SYGVNS. CDR3 length: 15 amino acids. V is TRBV25-1 and J is TRBJ1-1; D is uncertain. The specimen was blood. This sequence originates from a woman aged 18-29 years with Graves' ophthalmopathy. CDR3 loop: CASSPPYRTNTEAFF. CDR3 nucleotide sequence: TGTGCCAGCAGTCCTCCCTATAGGACGAACACTGAAGCTTTCTTT.